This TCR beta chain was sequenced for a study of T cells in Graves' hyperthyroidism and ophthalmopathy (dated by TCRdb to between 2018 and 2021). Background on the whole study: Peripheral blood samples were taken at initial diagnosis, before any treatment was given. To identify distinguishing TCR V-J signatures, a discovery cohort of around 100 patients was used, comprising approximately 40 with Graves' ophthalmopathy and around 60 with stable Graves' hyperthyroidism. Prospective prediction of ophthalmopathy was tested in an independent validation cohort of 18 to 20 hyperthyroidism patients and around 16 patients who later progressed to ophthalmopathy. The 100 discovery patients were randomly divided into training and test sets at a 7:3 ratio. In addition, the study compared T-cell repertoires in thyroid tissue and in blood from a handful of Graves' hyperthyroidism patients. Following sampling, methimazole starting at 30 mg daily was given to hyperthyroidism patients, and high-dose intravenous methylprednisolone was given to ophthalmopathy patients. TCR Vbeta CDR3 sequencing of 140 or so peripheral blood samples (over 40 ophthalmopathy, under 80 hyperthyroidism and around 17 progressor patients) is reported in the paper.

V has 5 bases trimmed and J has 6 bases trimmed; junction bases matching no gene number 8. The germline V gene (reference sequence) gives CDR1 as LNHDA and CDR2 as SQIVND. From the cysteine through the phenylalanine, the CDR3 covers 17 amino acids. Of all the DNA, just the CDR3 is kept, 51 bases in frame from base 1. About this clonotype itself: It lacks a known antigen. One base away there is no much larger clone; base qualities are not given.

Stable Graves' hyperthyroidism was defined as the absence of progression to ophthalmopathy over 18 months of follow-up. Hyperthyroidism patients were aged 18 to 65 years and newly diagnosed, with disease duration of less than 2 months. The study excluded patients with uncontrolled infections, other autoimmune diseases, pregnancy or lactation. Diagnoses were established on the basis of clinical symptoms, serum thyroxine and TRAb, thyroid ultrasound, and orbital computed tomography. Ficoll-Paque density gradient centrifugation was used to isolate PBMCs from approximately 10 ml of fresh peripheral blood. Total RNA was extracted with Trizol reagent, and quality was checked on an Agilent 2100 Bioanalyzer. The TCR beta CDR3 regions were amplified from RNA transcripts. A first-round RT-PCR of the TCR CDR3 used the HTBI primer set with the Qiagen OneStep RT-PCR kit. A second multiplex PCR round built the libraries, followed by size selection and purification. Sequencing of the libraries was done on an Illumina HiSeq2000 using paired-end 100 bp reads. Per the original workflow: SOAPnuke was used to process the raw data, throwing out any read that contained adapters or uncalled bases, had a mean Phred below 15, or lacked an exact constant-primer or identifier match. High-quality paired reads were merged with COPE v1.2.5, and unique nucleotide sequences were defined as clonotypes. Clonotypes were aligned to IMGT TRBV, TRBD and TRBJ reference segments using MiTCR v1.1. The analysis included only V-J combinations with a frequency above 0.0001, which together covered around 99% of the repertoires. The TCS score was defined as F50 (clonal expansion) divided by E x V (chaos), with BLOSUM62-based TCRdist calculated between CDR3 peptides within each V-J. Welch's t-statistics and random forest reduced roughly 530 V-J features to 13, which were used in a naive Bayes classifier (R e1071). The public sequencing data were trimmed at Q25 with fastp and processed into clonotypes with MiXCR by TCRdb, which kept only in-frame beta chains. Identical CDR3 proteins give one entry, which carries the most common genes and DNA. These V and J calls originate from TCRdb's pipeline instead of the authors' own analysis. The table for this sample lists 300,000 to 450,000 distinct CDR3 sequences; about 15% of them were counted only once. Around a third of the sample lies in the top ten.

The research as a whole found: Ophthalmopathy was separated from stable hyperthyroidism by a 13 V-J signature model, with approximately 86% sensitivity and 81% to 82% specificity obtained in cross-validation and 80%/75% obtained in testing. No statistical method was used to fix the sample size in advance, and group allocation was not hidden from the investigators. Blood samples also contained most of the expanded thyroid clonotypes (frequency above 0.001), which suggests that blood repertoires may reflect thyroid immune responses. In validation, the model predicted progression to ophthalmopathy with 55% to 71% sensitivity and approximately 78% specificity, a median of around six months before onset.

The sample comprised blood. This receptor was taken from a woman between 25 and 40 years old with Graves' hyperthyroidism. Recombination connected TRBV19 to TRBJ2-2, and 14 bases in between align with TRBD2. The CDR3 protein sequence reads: CASSGKGLAGVAGELFF. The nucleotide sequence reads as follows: TGTGCCAGTAGTGGCAAGGGACTAGCGGGAGTTGCCGGGGAGCTGTTTTTT.